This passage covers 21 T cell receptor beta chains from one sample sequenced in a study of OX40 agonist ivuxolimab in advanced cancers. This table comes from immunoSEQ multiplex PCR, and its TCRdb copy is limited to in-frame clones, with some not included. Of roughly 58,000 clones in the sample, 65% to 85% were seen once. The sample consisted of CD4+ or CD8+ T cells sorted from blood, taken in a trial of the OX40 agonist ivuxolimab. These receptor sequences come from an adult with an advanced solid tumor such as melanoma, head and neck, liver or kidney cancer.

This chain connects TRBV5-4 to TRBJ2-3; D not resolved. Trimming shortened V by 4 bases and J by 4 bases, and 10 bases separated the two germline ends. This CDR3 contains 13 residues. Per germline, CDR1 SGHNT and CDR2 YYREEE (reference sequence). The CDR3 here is CASSPRVADTQYF. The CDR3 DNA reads TGTGCCAGCAGCCCCCGGGTGGCAGATACGCAGTATTTT.

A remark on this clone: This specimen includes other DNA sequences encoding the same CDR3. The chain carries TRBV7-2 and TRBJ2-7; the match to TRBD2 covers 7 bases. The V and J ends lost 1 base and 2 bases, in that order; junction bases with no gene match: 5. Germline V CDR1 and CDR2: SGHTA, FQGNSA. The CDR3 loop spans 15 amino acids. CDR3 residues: CASSLGLAVTYEQYF. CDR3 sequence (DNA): TGTGCCAGCAGCTTAGGGCTAGCGGTTACCTACGAGCAGTACTTC. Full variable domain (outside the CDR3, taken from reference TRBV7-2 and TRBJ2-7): GAGVSQSPSNKVTEKGKDVELRCDPISGHTALYWYRQSLGQGLEFLIYFQGNSAPDKSGLPSDRFSAERTGGSVSTLTIQRTQQEDSAVYLCASSLGLAVTYEQYFGPGTRLTVT.

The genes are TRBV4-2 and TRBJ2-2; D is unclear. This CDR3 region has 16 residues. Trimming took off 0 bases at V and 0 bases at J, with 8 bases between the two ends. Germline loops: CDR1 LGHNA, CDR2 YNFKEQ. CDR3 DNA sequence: TGTGCCAGCAGCCAAGAAACAGTGACGAACACCGGGGAGCTGTTTTTT. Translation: CASSQETVTNTGELFF.

CDR3: CSALGQAEAFF. For the CDR3, the DNA is TGCAGTGCCTTAGGACAGGCTGAAGCTTTCTTT. The gene calls are TRBV20-1 and TRBJ1-1; 7 bases match TRBD1. The ends lost 6 bases at V and 6 bases at J; junction bases unmatched: 4. The CDR3 is 11 residues long. Germline V gene lookup returns CDR1 DFQATT and CDR2 SNEGSKA (reference sequence).

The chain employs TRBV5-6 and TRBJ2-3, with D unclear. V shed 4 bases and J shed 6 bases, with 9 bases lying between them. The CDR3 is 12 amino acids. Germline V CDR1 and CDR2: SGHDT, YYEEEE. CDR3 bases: TGTGCCAGCAGCCAAGACTTCGATACGCAGTATTTT. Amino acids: CASSQDFDTQYF. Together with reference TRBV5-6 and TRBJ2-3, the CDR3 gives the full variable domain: DAGVTQSPTHLIKTRGQQVTLRCSPKSGHDTVSWYQQALGQGPQFIFQYYEEEERQRGNFPDRFSGHQFPNYSSELNVNALLLGDSALYLCASSQDFDTQYFGPGTRLTVL.

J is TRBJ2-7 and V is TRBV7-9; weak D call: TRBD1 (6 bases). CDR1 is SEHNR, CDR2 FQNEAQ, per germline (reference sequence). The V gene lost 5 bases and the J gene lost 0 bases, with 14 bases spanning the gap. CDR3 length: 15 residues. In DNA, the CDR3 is TGTGCCAGCAGCATCGGGACACCCCGCTCCTACGAGCAGTACTTC. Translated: CASSIGTPRSYEQYF.

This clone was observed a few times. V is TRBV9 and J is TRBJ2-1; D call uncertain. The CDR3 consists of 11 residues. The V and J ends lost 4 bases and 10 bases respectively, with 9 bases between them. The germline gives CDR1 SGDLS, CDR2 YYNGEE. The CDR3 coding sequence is TGTGCCAGCAGCCTCGGTCCCGAGCAGTTCTTC. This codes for CASSLGPEQFF.

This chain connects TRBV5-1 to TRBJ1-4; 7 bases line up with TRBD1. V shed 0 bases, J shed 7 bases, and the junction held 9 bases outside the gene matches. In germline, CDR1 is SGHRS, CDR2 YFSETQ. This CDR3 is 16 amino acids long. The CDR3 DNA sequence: TGCGCCAGCAGCTTGGAAGGGGGCGAGGGTATTGAAAAACTGTTTTTT. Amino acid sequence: CASSLEGGEGIEKLFF.

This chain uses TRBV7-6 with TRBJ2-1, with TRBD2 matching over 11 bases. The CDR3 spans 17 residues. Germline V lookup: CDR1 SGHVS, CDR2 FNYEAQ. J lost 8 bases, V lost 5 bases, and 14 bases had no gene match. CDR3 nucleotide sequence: TGTGCCAGCAGCGAGAAACTAGCGGGGGTTATCACCCATGAGCAGTTCTTC. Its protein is CASSEKLAGVITHEQFF.

The CDR3: CATASGGGQPQHF. The CDR3 bases are TGTGCCACCGCTTCAGGGGGAGGTCAGCCCCAGCATTTT. The chain has TRBV19 and TRBJ1-5; 7 nucleotides agree with TRBD1. Germline CDR1 and CDR2: LNHDA and SQIVND (reference sequence). The V and J ends lost 10 bases and 6 bases, in that order; junction bases with no gene match: 9. This CDR3 spans 13 amino acids.

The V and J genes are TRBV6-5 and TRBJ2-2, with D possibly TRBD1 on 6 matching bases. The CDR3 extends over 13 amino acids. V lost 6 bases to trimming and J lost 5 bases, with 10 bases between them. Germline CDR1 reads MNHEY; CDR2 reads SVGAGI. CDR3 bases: TGTGCCAGCAGCGACCAGGGGACCGGGGAGCTGTTTTTT. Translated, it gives CASSDQGTGELFF.

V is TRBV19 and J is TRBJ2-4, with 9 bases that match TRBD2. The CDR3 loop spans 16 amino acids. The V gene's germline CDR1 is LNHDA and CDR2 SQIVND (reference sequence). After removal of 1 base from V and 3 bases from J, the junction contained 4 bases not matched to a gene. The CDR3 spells CASSIVEAGGKNIQYF. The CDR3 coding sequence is TGTGCCAGTAGTATAGTGGAAGCGGGGGGCAAAAACATTCAGTACTTC.

Here the CDR3 DNA reads TGTGCCAGCAGTGAATTGGGAGCGGGGGCCGGGGAGACCCAGTACTTC. Its translation: CASSELGAGAGETQYF. The chain is built from TRBV25-1 and TRBJ2-5; the match to TRBD2 covers 8 bases. With 1 base clipped from V and 5 bases from J, the junction kept 9 bases outside the gene matches. The CDR3 sequence is 16 residues long. Germline-derived CDR1 and CDR2 are MGHDK and SYGVNS.

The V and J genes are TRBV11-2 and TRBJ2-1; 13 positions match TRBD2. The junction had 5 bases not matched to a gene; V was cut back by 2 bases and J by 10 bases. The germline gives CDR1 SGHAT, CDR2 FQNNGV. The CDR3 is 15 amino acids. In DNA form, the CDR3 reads TGTGCCAGCAGCTTAACTAGCGGGAGGGAGTGGGAGCAGTTCTTC. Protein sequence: CASSLTSGREWEQFF.

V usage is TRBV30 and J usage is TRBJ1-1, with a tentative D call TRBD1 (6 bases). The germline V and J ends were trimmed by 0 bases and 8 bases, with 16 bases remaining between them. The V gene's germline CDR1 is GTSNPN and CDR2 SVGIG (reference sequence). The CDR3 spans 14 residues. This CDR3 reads CAWSVKRGWSEAFF. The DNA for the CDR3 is TGTGCCTGGAGTGTGAAGAGGGGGTGGTCGGAAGCTTTCTTT.

CDR3 sequence (DNA): TGTGCCAGTAGTCGGGTGCTAGCGGGAGGGCAAGATACGCAGTATTTT. This codes for CASSRVLAGGQDTQYF. The rearrangement joins TRBV19 to TRBJ2-3, with 12 bases that match TRBD2. The CDR3 runs to 16 residues. J gave up 5 bases and V 5 bases, and 8 bases lay outside the gene matches. Germline CDR1 and CDR2: LNHDA and SQIVND (reference sequence).

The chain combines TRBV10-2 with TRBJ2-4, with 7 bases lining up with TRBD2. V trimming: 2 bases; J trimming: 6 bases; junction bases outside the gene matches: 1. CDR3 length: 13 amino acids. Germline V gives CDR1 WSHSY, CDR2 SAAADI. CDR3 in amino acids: CASSEASGNIQYF. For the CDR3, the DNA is TGCGCCAGCAGTGAGGCTAGCGGAAACATTCAGTACTTC.

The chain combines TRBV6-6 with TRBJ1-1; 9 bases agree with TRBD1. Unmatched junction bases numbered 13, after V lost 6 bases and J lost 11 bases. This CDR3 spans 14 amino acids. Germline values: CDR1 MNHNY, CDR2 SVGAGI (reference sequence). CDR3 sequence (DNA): TGTGCCAGCAGGACCGGGACAGGGAACTCGGAGGCTTTCTTT. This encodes CASRTGTGNSEAFF.

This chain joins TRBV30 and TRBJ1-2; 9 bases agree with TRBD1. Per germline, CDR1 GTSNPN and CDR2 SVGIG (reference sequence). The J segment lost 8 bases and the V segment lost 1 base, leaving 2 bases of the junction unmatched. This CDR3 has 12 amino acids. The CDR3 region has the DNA TGTGCCTGGAGTGCGGACAGGGGAGGCTACACCTTC. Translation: CAWSADRGGYTF. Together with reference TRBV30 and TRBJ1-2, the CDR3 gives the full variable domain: SQTIHQWPATLVQPVGSPLSLECTVEGTSNPNLYWYRQAAGRGLQLLFYSVGIGQISSEVPQNLSASRPQDRQFILSSKKLLLSDSGFYLCAWSADRGGYTFGSGTRLTVV.

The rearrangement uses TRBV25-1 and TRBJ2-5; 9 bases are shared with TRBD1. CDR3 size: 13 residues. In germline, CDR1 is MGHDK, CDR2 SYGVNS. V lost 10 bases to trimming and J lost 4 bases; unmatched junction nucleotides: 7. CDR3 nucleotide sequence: TGTGCCACCTCGGGACAGGGAGGAGAGACCCAGTACTTC. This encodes CATSGQGGETQYF.

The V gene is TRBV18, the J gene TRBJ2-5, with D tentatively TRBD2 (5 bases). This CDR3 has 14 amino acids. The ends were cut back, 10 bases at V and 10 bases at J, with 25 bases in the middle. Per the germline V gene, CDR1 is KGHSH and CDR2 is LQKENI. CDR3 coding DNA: TGTGCCACCGGGTCGGAGAGGGCTAGCCGGGGCCAGTACTTC. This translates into CATGSERASRGQYF.